Presented here are 2 T cell receptor beta chains from one specimen sequenced in a study of blood T cell repertoires in COVID-19. TCRdb keeps only in-frame clones here, not all; method: immunoSEQ multiplex PCR. In the table there are some 200,000 clones, 86% of which are singletons. The sample comprised peripheral blood. These receptors came from a man older than 75 with acute or convalescent COVID-19.

V is TRBV6-5 and J is TRBJ1-2; possible D gene TRBD1, 6 bases. The CDR3 is 15 residues long. The V end lost 7 bases, the J end lost 0 bases, and 15 bases lay between the germline ends. Germline V gene data show CDR1 as MNHEY and CDR2 as SVGAGI. CDR3: CASTTGYFSNYGYTF. The CDR3 region has the DNA TGTGCCAGCACGACAGGCTATTTTTCTAACTATGGCTACACCTTC.

This clone has just one count. The chain couples TRBV7-3 to TRBJ2-1; TRBD1 agrees at 9 bases. In germline, CDR1 is SGHTA, CDR2 FQGTGA. The junction had 4 bases not matched to a gene; V was cut back by 3 bases and J by 7 bases. There are 14 residues in the CDR3. The CDR3 sequence: CASSLQTGGNEQFF. The CDR3 DNA follows: TGTGCCAGCAGCTTGCAGACAGGGGGTAATGAGCAGTTCTTC.